The 26 T cell receptor beta chains presented below share a single source sample, sequenced in a study of identical twins. Via MiXCR, TCRdb re-called the 5' RACE reads, giving one row per CDR3 protein. In the table there are approximately 1.8 million distinct CDR3 sequences, under 35% of which are singletons. Specimen: cord blood. All receptors derive from a newborn girl in good health.

This clonotype came up many times. This chain uses TRBV12-3 or TRBV12-4 with TRBJ2-3; D gene unclear. The CDR3 is 15 residues long. V was pared by 5 bases and J by 0 bases, with 12 bases between. CDR3 amino acids: CASSPLDQSTDTQYF. The CDR3 region has the DNA TGTGCCAGCAGTCCTCTGGATCAGAGCACAGATACGCAGTATTTT.

Remarks on this clonotype: A clone one base away is much larger, so this may be a read error. V is TRBV6-5 and J is TRBJ2-7; 10 bases map to TRBD1. V shed 11 bases, J shed 7 bases, and the junction held 8 bases outside the gene matches. The germline CDR1 and CDR2 sequences are MNHEY and SVGAGI. This CDR3 has 12 amino acids. Here the CDR3 reads CARGTGDNEQYF. As DNA, the CDR3 is TGTGCCCGCGGGACAGGGGACAATGAGCAGTACTTC.

In regard to this clonotype: Its ends do not fully match the called genes, so a read error is possible. The gene calls are TRBV18 and TRBJ2-7, with TRBD1 identical over 8 bases. From germline, CDR1 is KGHSH and CDR2 LQKENI. The CDR3 has 13 amino acids. CDR3 residues: CARSPDRGYEQYF. CDR3 DNA: TGTGCCAGGTCACCCGACAGGGGCTACGAGCAGTACTTC.

This clonotype has just a few counts. The chain combines TRBV7-8 with TRBJ2-5, with 11 bases that match TRBD2. CDR3 length equals 15 residues. With V trimmed by 8 bases and J by 1 base, 6 bases remained unmatched. The V gene's germline CDR1 is SGHVS and CDR2 FQNEAQ. The CDR3 protein is CASRGGLAVQETQYF. CDR3 coding DNA: TGTGCCAGCCGTGGGGGACTAGCGGTCCAAGAGACCCAGTACTTC.

As for this clonotype: The junction does not match germline at one end; this may be a read error. The rearrangement uses TRBV5-1 and TRBJ2-4; 10 bases map to TRBD2. The CDR3 loop spans 15 amino acids. Per the germline V gene, CDR1 is SGHRS and CDR2 is YFSETQ. For the CDR3, the DNA is TGCGCCAGCAGCTTAGCTAGCGGGGGAGAAGAGACCCAGTGCTTC. Residues: CASSLASGGEETQCF.

V is TRBV5-1 and J is TRBJ1-2; 8 bases agree with TRBD1. V shed 4 bases, J shed 4 bases, and the junction held 6 bases outside the gene matches. This CDR3 is built from 14 residues. Germline values: CDR1 SGHRS, CDR2 YFSETQ. The CDR3 loop reads CASSEGQAPYGYTF. Written as DNA, the CDR3 is TGCGCCAGCAGCGAGGGACAGGCTCCCTATGGCTACACCTTC. Variable domain in full (rest from reference TRBV5-1 and TRBJ1-2): KAGVTQTPRYLIKTRGQQVTLSCSPISGHRSVSWYQQTPGQGLQFLFEYFSETQRNKGNFPGRFSGRQFSNSRSEMNVSTLELGDSALYLCASSEGQAPYGYTFGSGTRLTVV.

This clonotype was recorded only once. The V call is TRBV24-1, the J call TRBJ1-5, with a tentative D call TRBD1 (5 bases). Germline V gene data show CDR1 as KGHDR and CDR2 as SFDVKD. Trimming left V 9 bases short and J 3 bases short, with 11 bases between. The CDR3 runs to 13 residues. CDR3 residues: CATYPQVNQPQHF. CDR3 in DNA: TGTGCCACCTACCCACAGGTCAATCAGCCCCAGCATTTT.

This clonotype has only a few counts. The chain combines TRBV2 with TRBJ2-2; perhaps TRBD2 as D (5 bases). Germline V CDR1 and CDR2: SNHLY, FYNNEI. The V gene lost 5 bases and the J gene lost 5 bases, with 6 bases spanning the gap. CDR3 length: 12 residues. The CDR3 is CASSRTTGELFF. CDR3 nucleotides: TGTGCCAGCAGTAGGACTACCGGGGAGCTGTTTTTT.

V is TRBV20-1 and J is TRBJ2-3, with a possible D match to TRBD2 (6 bases). The CDR3 is 15 amino acids. Trimming cost V 2 bases and J 2 bases, with 14 bases left between them. CDR1 and CDR2 (germline): DFQATT, SNEGSKA (reference sequence). CDR3 in amino acids: CSARRLALITDTQYF. CDR3 in DNA: TGCAGTGCTAGACGGCTAGCGCTCATCACAGATACGCAGTATTTT.

The chain links TRBV20-1 to TRBJ2-5; 8 bases fit TRBD2. Germline V gene lookup returns CDR1 DFQATT and CDR2 SNEGSKA (reference sequence). V gave up 2 bases and J gave up 5 bases; unmatched junction bases: 10. The CDR3 spans 15 residues. The CDR3 sequence is CSARTSSGRGETQYF. In DNA, the CDR3 is TGCAGTGCTAGAACGTCCAGCGGGAGAGGGGAGACCCAGTACTTC.

The genes are TRBV2 and TRBJ2-5; D not resolved. The CDR3 runs to 16 residues. V dropped 8 bases and J dropped 2 bases, with 21 bases sitting between them. CDR1 and CDR2 from the germline V gene are SNHLY and FYNNEI. The CDR3 bases are TGTGCCAGCGAGGAAAGTAGGTGGCTTGGGCAAGAGACCCAGTACTTC. This translates into CASEESRWLGQETQYF.

This CDR3 reads CASSFGGRNTIYF. The CDR3 DNA follows: TGTGCCAGCAGCTTTGGGGGTCGAAACACCATATATTTT. The V and J genes are TRBV13 and TRBJ1-3, with D perhaps matching TRBD1 (5 bases). This CDR3 spans 13 amino acids. Germline V gene lookup returns CDR1 PRHDT and CDR2 FYEKMQ (reference sequence). V dropped 3 bases and J dropped 5 bases, with 8 bases sitting between them.

This clonotype was detected only a few times. This rearrangement joins TRBV5-1 to TRBJ2-2; D gene uncertain. The CDR3 has 13 amino acids. The V gene's germline CDR1 is SGHRS and CDR2 YFSETQ. V lost 1 base and J lost 8, with 9 bases in between. As DNA, the CDR3 is TGCGCCAGCAGCTTGTTAGGACCTGGGGAGCTGTTTTTT. It codes for CASSLLGPGELFF.

This clonotype was counted only a few times. The CDR3 sequence is CASSLLPGGGSYGYTF. The CDR3 DNA sequence: TGTGCCAGCAGTTTATTGCCAGGGGGCGGGAGCTATGGCTACACCTTC. The rearrangement links TRBV27 to TRBJ1-2, with TRBD1 matching over 8 bases. Germline V gives CDR1 MNHEY, CDR2 SMNVEV (reference sequence). CDR3 size: 16 residues. V dropped 1 base and J dropped 4; count of bases not matched to a gene: 8.

This clonotype was observed a single time. The gene calls are TRBV11-2 and TRBJ2-7; 8 bases align to TRBD2. Germline CDR1 reads SGHAT; CDR2 reads FQNNGV. The CDR3 runs to 16 residues. J was trimmed by 2 bases and V by 6 bases; bases with no gene match: 12. CDR3 loop: CASRPAGAGGAYEQYF. The CDR3 DNA sequence: TGTGCCAGCAGGCCGGCCGGGGCGGGGGGAGCCTACGAGCAGTACTTC.

This clonotype has a handful of counts. This chain joins TRBV12-3 or TRBV12-4 and TRBJ1-5; 10 positions agree with TRBD1. This CDR3 is built from 14 residues. With 3 bases clipped from V and 6 bases from J, the junction kept 2 bases outside the gene matches. In DNA form, the CDR3 reads TGTGCCAGCAGTTTGACAGGGGGCCCTCAGCCCCAGCATTTT. Amino acid sequence: CASSLTGGPQPQHF.

CDR3 amino acids: CAISESTPNTEAFF. In DNA form, the CDR3 reads TGTGCCATCAGTGAGTCCACACCGAACACTGAAGCTTTCTTT. This rearrangement joins TRBV10-3 to TRBJ1-1; D gene unclear. The CDR3 is 14 amino acids. The germline V gene encodes CDR1 ENHRY and CDR2 SYGVKD. The V and J ends lost 0 bases and 1 base respectively, with 6 bases between them.

There are a few counts of this clonotype. V is TRBV29-1 and J is TRBJ1-1, with 7 bases aligning to TRBD1. J was trimmed by 1 base and V by 7 bases; bases with no gene match: 15. The CDR3 has 16 residues. Per germline, CDR1 SQVTM and CDR2 ANQGSEA. For the CDR3, the DNA is TGCAGCGCCCGACAGGGTGGATCTGTTAGGAACACTGAAGCTTTCTTT. Protein sequence: CSARQGGSVRNTEAFF. Full variable domain (rest looked up from reference TRBV29-1 and TRBJ1-1): SAVISQKPSRDICQRGTSLTIQCQVDSQVTMMFWYRQQPGQSLTLIATANQGSEATYESGFVIDKFPISRPNLTFSTLTVSNMSPEDSSIYLCSARQGGSVRNTEAFFGQGTRLTVV.

There are a few counts of this clonotype. The genes are TRBV29-1 and TRBJ1-6; D remains unclear. Germline values: CDR1 SQVTM, CDR2 ANQGSEA. This CDR3 comprises 13 residues. V was trimmed by 4 bases and J by 8 bases, leaving 12 bases between them. CDR3 coding DNA: TGCAGCGTTGGCGAGGGTACGGATTCACCCCTCCACTTT. This translates into CSVGEGTDSPLHF.

The V gene is TRBV5-1, the J gene TRBJ2-5; 8 bases line up with TRBD2. Germline V gene data show CDR1 as SGHRS and CDR2 as YFSETQ. This CDR3 comprises 15 residues. Unmatched junction bases numbered 12, after V lost 0 bases and J lost 11 bases. In nucleotides, the CDR3 is TGCGCCAGCAGCTTGGGCGGGACTAGGGGCAATGAGCAGTACTTC. It is translated as CASSLGGTRGNEQYF.

This clonotype was detected ten times or more. The rearrangement links TRBV6-2 or TRBV6-3 to TRBJ2-7; TRBD2 might be the D (6 bases). CDR3 length: 14 amino acids. Looked up from germline, CDR1 is MNHEY and CDR2 is SVGEGT. With 6 bases removed from V and 2 bases from J, the gap between germline ends came to 14 bases. The CDR3 sequence: CASSPWRRAYEQYF. The CDR3 DNA follows: TGTGCCAGCAGCCCTTGGAGGAGGGCCTACGAGCAGTACTTC.

The chain recombines TRBV4-2 with TRBJ2-1; D possibly corresponds to TRBD2 (7 bases). Trimming pared 0 bases from V and 5 bases from J, leaving 11 bases between. The CDR3 spans 15 residues. Germline V CDR1 and CDR2: LGHNA, YNFKEQ. This CDR3 reads CASSQDWGGHNEQFF. The CDR3, as DNA: TGTGCCAGCAGCCAAGATTGGGGGGGGCACAATGAGCAGTTCTTC.

The chain couples TRBV20-1 to TRBJ2-4, with a tentative D call TRBD1 (5 bases). This CDR3 contains 13 residues. Trimming shortened V by 3 bases and J by 6 bases, and 12 bases separated the two germline ends. The germline V gene encodes CDR1 DFQATT and CDR2 SNEGSKA (reference sequence). The CDR3 DNA sequence: TGCAGTGCTAGGCGCAGGGAAGGAAACATTCAGTACTTC. It codes for CSARRREGNIQYF.

V and J are TRBV20-1 and TRBJ2-3, with D possibly TRBD2 on 5 matching bases. Trimming cost V 2 bases and J 6 bases, with 15 bases left between them. The germline V gene encodes CDR1 DFQATT and CDR2 SNEGSKA (reference sequence). The CDR3 runs to 14 residues. CDR3 sequence: CSARSARGADTQYF. CDR3 bases: TGCAGTGCTAGAAGTGCTCGGGGTGCGGATACGCAGTATTTT.

This clonotype was detected only a few times. The chain links TRBV5-6 to TRBJ1-5; perhaps TRBD1 as D (6 bases). V was cut by 4 bases and J by 3 bases, with 11 bases left in between. Germline V gene sequence: CDR1 SGHDT, CDR2 YYEEEE. This CDR3 comprises 14 residues. The CDR3 DNA is TGTGCCAGCAGCATAGGGACACACAATCAGCCCCAGCATTTT. Translated: CASSIGTHNQPQHF.

This clonotype was observed at least ten times. V usage is TRBV20-1 and J usage is TRBJ2-7; D is unclear. CDR1 and CDR2 from the germline V gene are DFQATT and SNEGSKA (reference sequence). The CDR3 consists of 15 residues. Trimming removed 3 bases at V and 2 bases at J, with 17 bases between. DNA of the CDR3: TGCAGTGCTAGTAGATGGGAAGAGCTTCCCTACGAGCAGTACTTC. Its protein product is CSASRWEELPYEQYF.